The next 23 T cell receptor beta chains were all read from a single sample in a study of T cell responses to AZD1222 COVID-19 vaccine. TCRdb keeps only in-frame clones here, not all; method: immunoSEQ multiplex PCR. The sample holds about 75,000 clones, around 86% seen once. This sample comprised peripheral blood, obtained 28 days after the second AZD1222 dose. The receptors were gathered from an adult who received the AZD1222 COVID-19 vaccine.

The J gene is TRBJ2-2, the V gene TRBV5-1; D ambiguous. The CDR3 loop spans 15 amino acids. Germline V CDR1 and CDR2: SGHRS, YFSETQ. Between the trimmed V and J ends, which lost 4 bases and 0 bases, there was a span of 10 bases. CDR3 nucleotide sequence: TGCGCCAGCAGCACCGACGGACCGAACACCGGGGAGCTGTTTTTT. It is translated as CASSTDGPNTGELFF.

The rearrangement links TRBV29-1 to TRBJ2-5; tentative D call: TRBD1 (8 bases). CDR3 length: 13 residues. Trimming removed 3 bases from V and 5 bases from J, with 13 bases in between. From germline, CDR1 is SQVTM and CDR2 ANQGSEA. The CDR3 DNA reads TGCAGCGTTGACACAGGGGGGGCGGAGACCCAGTACTTC. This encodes CSVDTGGAETQYF.

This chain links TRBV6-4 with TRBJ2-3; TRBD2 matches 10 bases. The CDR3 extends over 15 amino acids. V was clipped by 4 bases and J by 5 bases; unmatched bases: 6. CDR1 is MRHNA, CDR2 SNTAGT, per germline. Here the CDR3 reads CASSGSGGAGDTQYF. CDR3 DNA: TGTGCCAGCAGTGGAAGCGGGGGGGCAGGAGATACGCAGTATTTT.

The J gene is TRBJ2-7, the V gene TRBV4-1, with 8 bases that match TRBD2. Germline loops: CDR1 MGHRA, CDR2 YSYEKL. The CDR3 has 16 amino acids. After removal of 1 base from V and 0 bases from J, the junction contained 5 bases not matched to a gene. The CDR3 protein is CASSQGGGLGSYEQYF. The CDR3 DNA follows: TGCGCCAGCAGCCAAGGCGGGGGGTTGGGCTCCTACGAGCAGTACTTC.

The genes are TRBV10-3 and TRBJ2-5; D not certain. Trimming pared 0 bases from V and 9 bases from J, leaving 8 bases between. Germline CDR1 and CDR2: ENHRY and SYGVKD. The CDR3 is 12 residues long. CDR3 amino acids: CAISESASAQYF. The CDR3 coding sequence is TGTGCCATCAGTGAGTCCGCCTCGGCCCAGTACTTC.

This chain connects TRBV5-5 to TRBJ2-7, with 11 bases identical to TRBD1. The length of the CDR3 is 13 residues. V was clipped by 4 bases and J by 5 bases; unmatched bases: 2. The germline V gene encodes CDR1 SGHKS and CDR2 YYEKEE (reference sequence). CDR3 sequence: CASSRTGGNEQYF. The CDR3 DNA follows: TGTGCCAGCAGCAGGACAGGGGGCAACGAGCAGTACTTC.

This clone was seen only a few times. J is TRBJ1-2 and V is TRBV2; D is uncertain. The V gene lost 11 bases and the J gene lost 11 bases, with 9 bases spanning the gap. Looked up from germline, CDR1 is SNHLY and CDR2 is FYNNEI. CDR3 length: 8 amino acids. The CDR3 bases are TGTGCCGGCCTCGAATACACCTTC. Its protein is CAGLEYTF.

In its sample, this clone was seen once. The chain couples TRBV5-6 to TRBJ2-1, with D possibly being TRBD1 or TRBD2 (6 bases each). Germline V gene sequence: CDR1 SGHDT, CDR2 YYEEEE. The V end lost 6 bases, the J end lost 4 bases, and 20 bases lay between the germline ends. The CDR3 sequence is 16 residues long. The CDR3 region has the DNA TGTGCCAGCATTAAACGGGGGCGAGGTTATTACAATGAGCAGTTCTTC. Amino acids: CASIKRGRGYYNEQFF.

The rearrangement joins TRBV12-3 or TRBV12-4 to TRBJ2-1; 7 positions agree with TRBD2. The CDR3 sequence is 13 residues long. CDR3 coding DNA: TGTTCAACTGGGGGGGAAGACTACAATGAGCAGTTCTTC. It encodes CSTGGEDYNEQFF.

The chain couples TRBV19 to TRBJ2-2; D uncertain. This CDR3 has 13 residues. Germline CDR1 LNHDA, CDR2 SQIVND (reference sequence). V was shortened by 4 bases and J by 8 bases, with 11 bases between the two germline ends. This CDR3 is CASSTTRAGELFF. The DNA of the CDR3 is TGTGCCAGTAGTACCACACGGGCAGGGGAGCTGTTTTTT.

DNA for the CDR3: TGTGCCAGCAGCTTAGGGCCCGGGAAACAGTACGAGCAGTACTTC. This translates into CASSLGPGKQYEQYF. This chain connects TRBV7-2 to TRBJ2-7; the D gene is possibly TRBD2 (5 bases). This CDR3 has 15 residues. With 1 base removed from V and 4 bases from J, the gap between germline ends came to 14 bases. The germline gives CDR1 SGHTA, CDR2 FQGNSA.

CDR3: CASSAGTGLDEQYF. The DNA for the CDR3 is TGCGCCAGCAGCGCCGGGACAGGTCTCGACGAGCAGTACTTC. The chain joins TRBV5-1 to TRBJ2-7; 8 bases line up with TRBD1. Germline CDR1 and CDR2: SGHRS and YFSETQ. This CDR3 has 14 amino acids. The ends lost 4 bases at V and 5 bases at J; junction bases unmatched: 8.

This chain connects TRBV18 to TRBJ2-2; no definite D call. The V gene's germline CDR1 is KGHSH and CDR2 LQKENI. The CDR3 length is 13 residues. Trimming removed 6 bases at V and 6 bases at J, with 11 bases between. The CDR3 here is CASSSEQAGELFF. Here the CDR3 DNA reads TGTGCCAGCTCTTCGGAGCAGGCCGGGGAGCTGTTTTTT. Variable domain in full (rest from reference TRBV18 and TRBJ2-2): NAGVMQNPRHLVRRRGQEARLRCSPMKGHSHVYWYRQLPEEGLKFMVYLQKENIIDESGMPKERFSAEFPKEGPSILRIQQVVRGDSAAYFCASSSEQAGELFFGEGSRLTVL.

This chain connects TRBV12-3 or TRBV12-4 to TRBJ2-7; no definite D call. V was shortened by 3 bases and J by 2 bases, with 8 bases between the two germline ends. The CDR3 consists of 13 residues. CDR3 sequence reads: CASSFSSTYEQYF. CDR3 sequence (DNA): TGTGCCAGCAGTTTCTCCTCCACCTACGAGCAGTACTTC.

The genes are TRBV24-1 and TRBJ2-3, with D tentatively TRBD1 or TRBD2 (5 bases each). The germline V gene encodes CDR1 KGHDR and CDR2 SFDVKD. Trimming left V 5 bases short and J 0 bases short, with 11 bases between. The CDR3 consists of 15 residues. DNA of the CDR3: TGTGCCACCAGTGTTGGGGGTTCTAGCACAGATACGCAGTATTTT. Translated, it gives CATSVGGSSTDTQYF.

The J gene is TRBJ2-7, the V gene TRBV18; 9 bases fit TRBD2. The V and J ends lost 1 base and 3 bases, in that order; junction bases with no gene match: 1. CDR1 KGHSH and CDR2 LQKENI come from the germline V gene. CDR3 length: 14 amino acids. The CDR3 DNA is TGTGCCAGCTCACCACAGCGGGGGGACTACGAGCAGTACTTC. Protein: CASSPQRGDYEQYF. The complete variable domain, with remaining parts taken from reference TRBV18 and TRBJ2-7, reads NAGVMQNPRHLVRRRGQEARLRCSPMKGHSHVYWYRQLPEEGLKFMVYLQKENIIDESGMPKERFSAEFPKEGPSILRIQQVVRGDSAAYFCASSPQRGDYEQYFGPGTRLTVT.

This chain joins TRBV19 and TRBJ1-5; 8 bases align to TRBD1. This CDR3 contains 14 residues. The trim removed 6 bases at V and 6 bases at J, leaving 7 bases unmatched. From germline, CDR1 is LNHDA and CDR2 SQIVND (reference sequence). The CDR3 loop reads CASSPQGASQPQHF. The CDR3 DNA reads TGTGCCAGTAGCCCTCAGGGGGCTAGTCAGCCCCAGCATTTT. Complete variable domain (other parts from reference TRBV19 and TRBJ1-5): DGGITQSPKYLFRKEGQNVTLSCEQNLNHDAMYWYRQDPGQGLRLIYYSQIVNDFQKGDIAEGYSVSREKKESFPLTVTSAQKNPTAFYLCASSPQGASQPQHFGDGTRLSIL.

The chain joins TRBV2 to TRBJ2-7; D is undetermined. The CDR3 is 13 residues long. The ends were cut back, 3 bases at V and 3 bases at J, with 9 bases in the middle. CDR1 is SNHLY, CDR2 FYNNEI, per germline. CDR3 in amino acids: CASSDAPLYEQYF. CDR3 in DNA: TGTGCCAGCAGTGATGCACCCCTCTACGAGCAGTACTTC.

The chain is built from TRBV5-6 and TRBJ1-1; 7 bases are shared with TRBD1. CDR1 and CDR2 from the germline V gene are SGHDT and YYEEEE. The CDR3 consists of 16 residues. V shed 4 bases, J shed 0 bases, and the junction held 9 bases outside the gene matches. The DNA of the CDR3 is TGTGCCAGCAGCCCCGATACAGGGGCAGTGAACACTGAAGCTTTCTTT. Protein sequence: CASSPDTGAVNTEAFF.

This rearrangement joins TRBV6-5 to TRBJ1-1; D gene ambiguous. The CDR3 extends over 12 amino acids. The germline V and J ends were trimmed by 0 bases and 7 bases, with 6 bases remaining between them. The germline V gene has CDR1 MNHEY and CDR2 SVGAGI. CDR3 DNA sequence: TGTGCCAGCAGTTACTCGAACGGTGAAGCTTTCTTT. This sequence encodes CASSYSNGEAFF.

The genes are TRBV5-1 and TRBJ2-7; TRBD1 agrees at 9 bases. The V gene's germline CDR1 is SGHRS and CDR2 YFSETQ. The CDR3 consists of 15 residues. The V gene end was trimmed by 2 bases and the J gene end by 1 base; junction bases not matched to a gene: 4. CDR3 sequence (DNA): TGCGCCAGCAGCTTCACGGGACAGGGTTCCTACGAGCAGTACTTC. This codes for CASSFTGQGSYEQYF.

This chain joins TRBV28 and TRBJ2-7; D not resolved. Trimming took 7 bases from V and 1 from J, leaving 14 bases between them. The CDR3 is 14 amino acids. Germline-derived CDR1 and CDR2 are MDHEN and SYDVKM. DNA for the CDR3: TGTGCCAGCATGAAGTTAGGCTTATCCTACGAGCAGTACTTC. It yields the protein CASMKLGLSYEQYF.

For the CDR3, the DNA is TGTGCCAGCAGTTCCTGGGGGGGGGTTGGAGAGACCCAGTACTTC. It is translated as CASSSWGGVGETQYF. This rearrangement joins TRBV28 to TRBJ2-5; 7 nucleotides align to TRBD2. This CDR3 is built from 15 residues. Unmatched junction bases numbered 9, after V lost 4 bases and J lost 4 bases. Germline CDR1 MDHEN, CDR2 SYDVKM.